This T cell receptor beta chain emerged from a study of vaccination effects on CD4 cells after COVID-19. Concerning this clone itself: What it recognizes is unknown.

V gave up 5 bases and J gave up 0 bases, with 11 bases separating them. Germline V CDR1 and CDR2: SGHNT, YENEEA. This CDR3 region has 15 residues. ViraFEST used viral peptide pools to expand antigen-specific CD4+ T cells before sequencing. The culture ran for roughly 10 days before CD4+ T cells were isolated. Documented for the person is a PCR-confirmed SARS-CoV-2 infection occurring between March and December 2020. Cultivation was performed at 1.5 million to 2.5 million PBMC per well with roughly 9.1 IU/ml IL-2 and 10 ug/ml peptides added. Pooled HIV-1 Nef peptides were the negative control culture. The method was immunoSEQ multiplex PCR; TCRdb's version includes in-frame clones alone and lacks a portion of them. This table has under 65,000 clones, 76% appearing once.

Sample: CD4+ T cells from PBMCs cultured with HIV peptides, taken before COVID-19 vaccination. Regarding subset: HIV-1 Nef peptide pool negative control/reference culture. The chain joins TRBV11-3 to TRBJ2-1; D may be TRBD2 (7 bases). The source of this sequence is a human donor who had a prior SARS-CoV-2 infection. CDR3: CASSQRGGSYNEQFF. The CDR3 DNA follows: TGTGCCAGCAGCCAGAGGGGGGGCTCCTACAATGAGCAGTTCTTC. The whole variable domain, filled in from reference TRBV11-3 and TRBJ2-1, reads EAGVVQSPRYKIIEKKQPVAFWCNPISGHNTLYWYLQNLGQGPELLIRYENEEAVDDSQLPKDRFSAERLKGVDSTLKIQPAELGDSAVYLCASSQRGGSYNEQFFGPGTRLTVL.